The source of this T cell receptor beta chain is a study of CD8+ T cells in alopecia areata. Treatment specified: oral pan-JAK inhibitor, 5-10 mg twice daily. RNA was isolated and reverse transcribed to cDNA, the sequencing template. Sequencing used immunoSEQ multiplex PCR; TCRdb keeps in-frame clones, though not all of them. This table holds about 180,000 clones, 45% to 60% found once. Germline loops: CDR1 MGHDK, CDR2 SYGVNS. V was pared by 5 bases and J by 4 bases, with 12 bases between. CDR3 length equals 15 residues. The clonotype comes from a human donor with alopecia areata. The input for sequencing was CD8+ T cells sorted from blood, taken around week 54, from a patient treated with tofacitinib. The chain uses TRBV25-1 and TRBJ1-6, with D possibly matching TRBD1 (6 bases). CDR3 sequence reads: CASSTLDSYNSPLHF. CDR3 sequence (DNA): TGTGCCAGCAGTACCCTGGACAGTTATAATTCACCCCTCCACTTT.